This TCR beta chain was captured in a study of response to subunit inactivated influenza vaccine (dated by TCRdb to 2017 to 2018). Looking at the study overall: To follow how T cells responded to a trivalent subunit inactivated influenza vaccine, the researchers relied on deep quantitative profiling of the T cell receptor repertoire.

This clonotype was detected only a few times. Its antigen remains unidentified. No per-base quality is available; no much larger clone lies one base away. Receptor amplification or capture employed RT-PCR. Sequencing instrument: Illumina HiSeq 2500. Clones were called with MiXCR by TCRdb after fastp trimmed the public reads at Q25, and only in-frame beta chains were retained. Every distinct CDR3 protein forms one entry, paired with its most common genes and DNA. This sample gives roughly 650,000 distinct CDR3 sequences in total; about 14% of them show up just once. 7.6% of the sample goes to the ten largest clones. Overall study results and their limits: According to the authors, only a limited number of new T cells may be recruited by each seasonal influenza vaccination.

Reading the germline V gene gives CDR1 SGHDT and CDR2 YYEEEE. The CDR3 goes from the cysteine to the phenylalanine over 13 residues. The sequence is cut down to CDR3 DNA, 39 bases in frame from base 1. V loses 2 bases, J loses 3 bases, and the germline ends lie 5 bases apart. The sample in question was PBMCs from blood, obtained 14 days before vaccination. The chain is encoded by TRBV5-6 joined to TRBJ2-2; no D segment can be confidently identified. This receptor was identified in a man over 45 who received an inactivated influenza vaccine. Donor details come from another sample of the same person, matched by shared clones. CDR3 reads: CASSLLHTGELFF. The sequenced DNA: TGTGCCAGCAGCTTACTACACACCGGGGAGCTGTTTTTT.